The T cell receptor (beta chain) described here comes from a study of cytomegalovirus exposure and HLA in healthy donors. Study results and limitations: A few chains tied to CMV proved CMV antigen-specific in vitro. Some highly shared sequence variants likely arose as a pipeline artifact. The number of N-insertions in an Asian-associated ancestry cluster was reportedly below the approximately 680-donor mean in a later analysis. In a later analysis, parvovirus B19, influenza, CMV and Epstein-Barr virus appeared linked to several top co-occurrence clusters.

Notes on this clone: Its matching antigen is unknown.

13 Jbeta primers and 60 Vbeta primers were used for the PCR. Using immunoSEQ multiplex PCR, the repertoire was profiled, and TCRdb retains in-frame clones only, with some absent. The repertoire consists of around 62,000 clones, with about 80% occurring once and the leading ten covering over 7%. This CDR3 spans 16 amino acids. Germline V gives CDR1 MNHEY, CDR2 SVGAGI. Germline trimming cut 4 bases from V and 0 bases from J; bases unmatched to any gene: 5. Sequenced material: PBMCs. The source is a man in his 60s in good health and CMV-seropositive. The genes are TRBV6-5 and TRBJ1-4; 7 bases line up with TRBD1. This CDR3 is CASSFRTGSTNEKLFF. Written as DNA, the CDR3 is TGTGCCAGCAGTTTTCGGACAGGATCAACTAATGAAAAACTGTTTTTT.